This TCR beta chain was recorded in a study of cytomegalovirus exposure and HLA in healthy donors. Across the whole study: There were nearly 120 million unique TCR beta sequences, drawn from around 180 million T cells, in an earlier analysis. Findings and limits, study-wide: Data from an earlier analysis indicated that most TCR beta V segments were productive either about 90% or about 30% of the time. Using the classifier, cytomegalovirus status was reportedly diagnosed with high specificity and sensitivity.

J gave up 10 bases and V 4 bases, and 13 bases lay outside the gene matches. CDR3 length: 15 residues. The V gene's germline CDR1 is MGHRA and CDR2 YSYEKL. The PCR ran on 60 Vbeta and 13 Jbeta primers. Clones were read by immunoSEQ multiplex PCR, and TCRdb kept only the in-frame ones, dropping some. Among 100,000 to 150,000 clones, roughly 15% were seen once, and the ten largest hold approximately 2.6%. At collection, donors were nominally healthy, but unrecorded immune exposures were probable. With regard to this clone: What it binds is unknown.

V and J are TRBV4-1 and TRBJ2-1, with 7 bases fitting TRBD2. The sequencing input was PBMCs. The TCR originated in a female donor in good health and CMV-seropositive. The CDR3 reads CASSPRTSPRVEQFF. CDR3 DNA: TGCGCCAGCAGCCCGCGGACTAGTCCTCGAGTGGAGCAGTTCTTC.